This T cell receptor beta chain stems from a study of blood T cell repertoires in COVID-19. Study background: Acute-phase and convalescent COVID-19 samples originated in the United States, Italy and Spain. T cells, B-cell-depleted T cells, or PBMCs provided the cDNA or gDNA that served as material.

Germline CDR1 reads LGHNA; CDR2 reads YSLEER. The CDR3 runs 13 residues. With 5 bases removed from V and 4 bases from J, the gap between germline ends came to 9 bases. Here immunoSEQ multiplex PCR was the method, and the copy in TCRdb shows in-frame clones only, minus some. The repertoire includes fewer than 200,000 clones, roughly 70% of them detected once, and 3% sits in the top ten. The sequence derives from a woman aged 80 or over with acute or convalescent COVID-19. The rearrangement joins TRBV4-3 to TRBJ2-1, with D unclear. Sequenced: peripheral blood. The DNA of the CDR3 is TGCGCCAGCAGCTTCCAAAATTACAATGAGCAGTTCTTC. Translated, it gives CASSFQNYNEQFF.